The next 22 T cell receptor beta chains were all read from a single sample in a study of graft-versus-host responses after intestinal transplantation. Their recognized antigens are unknown. Produced via immunoSEQ multiplex PCR; TCRdb's table is partial and in-frame only. The sample yields about 120,000 clones, approximately 95% seen once. The specimen comprised unstimulated CD4+ T cells sorted from spleen or lymph node cells, sampled before intestinal transplant. These receptors were taken from a human donor who received an intestinal transplant.

The chain has TRBV6-6 and TRBJ2-3; D uncertain. Germline assignment: CDR1 MNHNY and CDR2 SVGAGI (reference sequence). The CDR3 contains 10 residues. With 8 bases removed from V and 6 bases from J, the gap between germline ends came to 6 bases. The CDR3 reads CASAQDTQYF. CDR3 nucleotides: TGTGCCAGCGCCCAGGATACGCAGTATTTT.

The CDR3 protein is CASSLSRDRRETQYF. The CDR3 DNA sequence: TGTGCCAGCAGCTTAAGTAGGGATAGGCGAGAGACCCAGTACTTC. This chain links TRBV7-9 with TRBJ2-5; D not certain. Germline values: CDR1 SEHNR, CDR2 FQNEAQ (reference sequence). The germline V and J ends were trimmed by 2 bases and 4 bases, with 14 bases remaining between them. The CDR3 consists of 15 residues.

V and J are TRBV30 and TRBJ2-1; D might be TRBD1 (6 bases). Trimming stripped 5 bases from V and 5 bases from J, with 16 bases between. Germline V lookup: CDR1 GTSNPN, CDR2 SVGIG (reference sequence). The CDR3 runs 14 residues. CDR3 loop: CAWDRDTNNNEQFF. CDR3 DNA: TGTGCCTGGGACCGGGACACTAATAACAATGAGCAGTTCTTC.

V usage is TRBV6-4 and J usage is TRBJ2-1; perhaps TRBD1 as D (5 bases). Trimming pared 6 bases from V and 9 bases from J, leaving 21 bases between. Germline CDR1 reads MRHNA; CDR2 reads SNTAGT. There are 15 residues in the CDR3. CDR3 coding DNA: TGTGCCAGCAGACGAGAAACCAATATCCAGGGTGAGCAGTTCTTC. The encoded protein is CASRRETNIQGEQFF.

This chain links TRBV5-1 with TRBJ2-5, with 7 bases identical to TRBD1. The end of the DNA fits TRBJ2-7 better, so the J call may be wrong. From germline, CDR1 is SGHRS and CDR2 YFSETQ. This CDR3 is 12 amino acids long. As DNA, the CDR3 is TGCGCCAGCAGCTTGACAGGGGACGAGCAGTACTTC. Amino acids: CASSLTGDEQYF.

This clone was observed a handful of times. This chain uses TRBV13 with TRBJ1-1; D may be TRBD1 (5 bases). Trimming took off 5 bases at V and 10 bases at J, with 14 bases between the two ends. Germline V gene sequence: CDR1 PRHDT, CDR2 FYEKMQ (reference sequence). The CDR3 runs to 12 residues. The CDR3 loop reads CASSQEAGGAFF. CDR3 nucleotide sequence: TGTGCCAGCAGCCAGGAGGCGGGGGGAGCTTTCTTT.

This rearrangement joins TRBV6-5 to TRBJ2-1, with 8 nucleotides matching TRBD2. The junction had 9 bases not matched to a gene; V was cut back by 0 bases and J by 8 bases. This CDR3 spans 16 amino acids. Germline V gives CDR1 MNHEY, CDR2 SVGAGI. The CDR3 nucleotides read TGTGCCAGCAGTTACTCGGGAGCGGGAGTAGGGTATGAGCAGTTCTTC. This gives the protein CASSYSGAGVGYEQFF.

This clone was picked up a small number of times. The chain recombines TRBV7-9 with TRBJ2-7; 14 bases agree with TRBD2. The V gene's germline CDR1 is SEHNR and CDR2 FQNEAQ (reference sequence). This CDR3 is 16 amino acids long. V trimming: 5 bases; J trimming: 5 bases; junction bases outside the gene matches: 8. The CDR3 region has the DNA TGTGCCAGCAGCCCGGGACTAGCGGGAGTGGCCCACGAGCAGTACTTC. Protein product: CASSPGLAGVAHEQYF.

The chain has TRBV28 and TRBJ2-5, with D perhaps being TRBD1 or TRBD2 (6 bases each). CDR3 length: 13 amino acids. CDR1 is MDHEN, CDR2 SYDVKM, per germline. Trimming pared 5 bases from V and 1 base from J, leaving 8 bases between. CDR3: CASSKGGQETQYF. CDR3 DNA: TGTGCCAGCAGTAAGGGGGGCCAAGAGACCCAGTACTTC.

The chain employs TRBV9 and TRBJ2-2, with TRBD2 as a possible D gene (6 bases). CDR1 and CDR2 (germline): SGDLS, YYNGEE. This CDR3 comprises 15 residues. Trimming took 0 bases from V and 4 from J, leaving 10 bases between them. CDR3 DNA sequence: TGTGCCAGCAGCGTAGGGGTGGGAGGCACCGGGGAGCTGTTTTTT. Translating gives CASSVGVGGTGELFF.

V usage is TRBV5-1 and J usage is TRBJ2-3, with 7 bases fitting TRBD2. Germline CDR1 SGHRS, CDR2 YFSETQ. The CDR3 length is 14 residues. The V gene end was trimmed by 1 base and the J gene end by 5 bases; junction bases not matched to a gene: 4. CDR3 bases: TGCGCCAGCAGCTTGACTAGCGACGGAGATACGCAGTATTTT. Its translation is CASSLTSDGDTQYF.

J is TRBJ1-1 and V is TRBV20-1; D gene ambiguous. Germline CDR1 DFQATT, CDR2 SNEGSKA (reference sequence). V was cut by 5 bases and J by 4 bases, with 8 bases left in between. The CDR3 consists of 11 residues. DNA for the CDR3: TGCAGTGCTCCTTGGGGCACTGAAGCTTTCTTT. Residues: CSAPWGTEAFF.

This chain uses TRBV30 with TRBJ1-2; no reliable D call. Germline V gives CDR1 GTSNPN, CDR2 SVGIG (reference sequence). This CDR3 comprises 13 residues. With 6 bases removed from V and 4 bases from J, the gap between germline ends came to 15 bases. The CDR3 loop is CACREAGGYGYTF. In DNA form, the CDR3 reads TGTGCCTGCCGGGAGGCTGGAGGCTATGGCTACACCTTC.

V usage is TRBV7-9 and J usage is TRBJ2-5, with no clear D. Per the germline V gene, CDR1 is SEHNR and CDR2 is FQNEAQ (reference sequence). V was shortened by 0 bases and J by 5 bases, with 7 bases between the two germline ends. The CDR3 totals 13 residues. DNA for the CDR3: TGTGCCAGCAGCTTAGCCCCAGAGGAGACCCAGTACTTC. Protein: CASSLAPEETQYF.

The chain recombines TRBV7-9 with TRBJ2-2; TRBD1 might be the D (6 bases). The ends were cut back, 6 bases at V and 4 bases at J, with 12 bases in the middle. Germline CDR1 reads SEHNR; CDR2 reads FQNEAQ (reference sequence). The CDR3 has 14 residues. CDR3 in amino acids: CASRLDRPTGELFF. The CDR3 DNA reads TGTGCCAGCAGACTAGACAGGCCCACCGGGGAGCTGTTTTTT. Full variable domain (remainder filled in from reference TRBV7-9 and TRBJ2-2): DTGVSQNPRHKITKRGQNVTFRCDPISEHNRLYWYRQTLGQGPEFLTYFQNEAQLEKSRLLSDRFSAERPKGSFSTLEIQRTEQGDSAMYLCASRLDRPTGELFFGEGSRLTVL.

This chain uses TRBV6-6 with TRBJ1-1; 7 bases line up with TRBD1. CDR1 and CDR2 (germline): MNHNY, SVGAGI (reference sequence). V was pared by 6 bases and J by 5 bases, with 15 bases of the junction left unmatched. The CDR3 runs to 16 residues. The CDR3 DNA reads as TGTGCCAGCAGCCGCTTAAACAGGGGAAGGTTGACTGAAGCTTTCTTT. It encodes CASSRLNRGRLTEAFF.

The chain joins TRBV28 to TRBJ1-2; tentatively, D is TRBD1 (5 bases). There are 13 residues in the CDR3. V was cut by 5 bases and J by 4 bases, with 11 bases left in between. The V gene's germline CDR1 is MDHEN and CDR2 SYDVKM. The CDR3 nucleotides are TGTGCCAGCAGTGTGCAGGGAGGCTATGGCTACACCTTC. Protein product: CASSVQGGYGYTF.

This clone was picked up one time. The chain has TRBV7-9 and TRBJ2-3; the D is unclear. Germline values: CDR1 SEHNR, CDR2 FQNEAQ (reference sequence). V gave up 5 bases and J gave up 2 bases, with 11 bases separating them. CDR3 size: 14 residues. DNA of the CDR3: TGTGCCAGCAGCCGTTTTTCCCACACAGATACGCAGTATTTT. Translation: CASSRFSHTDTQYF.

V gene TRBV19 combines with J gene TRBJ1-4; tentatively, D is TRBD1 (6 bases). Germline values: CDR1 LNHDA, CDR2 SQIVND (reference sequence). Trimming took 4 bases from V and 8 from J, leaving 17 bases between them. The CDR3 extends over 15 amino acids. CDR3 DNA sequence: TGTGCCAGTAGTACGACCGACAGGCATTACGAAAAACTGTTTTTT. It specifies CASSTTDRHYEKLFF. Full variable domain (rest looked up from reference TRBV19 and TRBJ1-4): DGGITQSPKYLFRKEGQNVTLSCEQNLNHDAMYWYRQDPGQGLRLIYYSQIVNDFQKGDIAEGYSVSREKKESFPLTVTSAQKNPTAFYLCASSTTDRHYEKLFFGSGTQLSVL.

The genes are TRBV9 and TRBJ2-7; possibly TRBD2 for D (5 bases). Germline CDR1 is SGDLS and CDR2 is YYNGEE. V gave up 7 bases and J gave up 4 bases, with 9 bases separating them. The CDR3 sequence is 11 residues long. This CDR3 reads CASPGKYEQYF. DNA of the CDR3: TGTGCCAGCCCGGGGAAGTACGAGCAGTACTTC.

This clone was recorded once. This chain links TRBV27 with TRBJ2-1, with 8 bases matching TRBD2. Germline V gene data show CDR1 as MNHEY and CDR2 as SMNVEV (reference sequence). This CDR3 is 15 amino acids long. The trim removed 6 bases at V and 4 bases at J, leaving 8 bases unmatched. The DNA for the CDR3 is TGTGCCAGCAGCGCACCGGGACTAGGTTACAATGAGCAGTTCTTC. This gives the protein CASSAPGLGYNEQFF.

This clone has a single count. CDR3 residues: CASSLGVDSSGNTIYF. The DNA of the CDR3 is TGCGCCAGCAGCTTGGGGGTCGATAGCTCTGGAAACACCATATATTTT. The chain couples TRBV5-1 to TRBJ1-3; D uncertain. Trimming took off 0 bases at V and 0 bases at J, with 10 bases between the two ends. Germline V gene data show CDR1 as SGHRS and CDR2 as YFSETQ. The CDR3 length is 16 residues.